These 8 T cell receptor beta chains were sequenced from one sample in a study of blood T cells in healthy people across ages. A second PCR, run for about 7 to 11 cycles, used a sample-barcoded 5' primer plus a J-beta primer mix. TCRdb reanalysed the 5' RACE reads using MiXCR and keeps one entry per CDR3 protein. The sample contains about 590,000 distinct CDR3 sequences, roughly 31% of which appear only once. The sample consisted of blood. These receptors all stem from a woman older than 75 in good health.

Concerning this clonotype itself: A read error may explain this, as a much larger clone is one base away. The chain links TRBV5-1 to TRBJ1-1; D is uncertain. The length of the CDR3 is 14 residues. Per the germline V gene, CDR1 is SGHRS and CDR2 is YFSETQ. In DNA, the CDR3 is TGCGCCGGCAGCCAACATGGCGATAACACTGAAGCTTTCTTT. It encodes CAGSQHGDNTEAFF.

In this sample, this clonotype turned up a few times. V gene TRBV5-1 combines with J gene TRBJ1-6; TRBD1 aligns across 7 bases. CDR1 is SGHRS, CDR2 YFSETQ, per germline. V gave up 1 base and J gave up 7 bases; unmatched junction bases: 2. The CDR3 length is 14 residues. CDR3 sequence (DNA): TGCGCCAGCAGCTTGCGGGACAGAAATTCACCCCTCCACTTT. Its protein is CASSLRDRNSPLHF. Full variable domain (rest looked up from reference TRBV5-1 and TRBJ1-6): KAGVTQTPRYLIKTRGQQVTLSCSPISGHRSVSWYQQTPGQGLQFLFEYFSETQRNKGNFPGRFSGRQFSNSRSEMNVSTLELGDSALYLCASSLRDRNSPLHFGNGTRLTVT.

Ten or more counts support this clonotype. The V gene is TRBV5-1, the J gene TRBJ1-1, with 7 positions matching TRBD1. Germline trimming cut 4 bases from V and 2 bases from J; bases unmatched to any gene: 5. CDR3 length: 14 amino acids. The germline V gene has CDR1 SGHRS and CDR2 YFSETQ. The DNA for the CDR3 is TGCGCCAGCAGCGTGACAGGGAGCAACACTGAAGCTTTCTTT. It encodes CASSVTGSNTEAFF.

The table lists this clonotype with many counts. The genes are TRBV6-2 or TRBV6-3 and TRBJ2-5; D unresolved. Germline V gene data show CDR1 as MNHEY and CDR2 as SVGEGT. The CDR3 covers 11 residues. V lost 2 bases, J lost 8 bases, and 6 bases lay in between. The CDR3 DNA reads TGTGCCAGCAGTTACGGGTTAACCCAGTACTTC. The encoded protein is CASSYGLTQYF.

This clonotype came up a few times. The DNA for the CDR3 is TGTGCCAGCAGCTTCGGGGCAGGGAACACTGAAGCTTTCTTT. Translation: CASSFGAGNTEAFF. V and J are TRBV7-3 and TRBJ1-1; TRBD1 is a possible D gene (5 bases). The CDR3 is made up of 14 amino acids. The germline gives CDR1 SGHTA, CDR2 FQGTGA. The V end lost 3 bases, the J end lost 1 base, and 9 bases lay between the germline ends.

This clonotype was detected ten times or more. This chain links TRBV25-1 with TRBJ1-2; TRBD1 matches at 7 bases. The V gene end was trimmed by 2 bases and the J gene end by 4 bases; junction bases not matched to a gene: 4. Germline values: CDR1 MGHDK, CDR2 SYGVNS. The CDR3 has 14 amino acids. The CDR3 DNA reads as TGTGCCAGCAGTGAAACCGGGACAGTCTATGGCTACACCTTC. Translation gives CASSETGTVYGYTF.

There are many counts of this clonotype. CDR3 DNA: TGTGCCAGCAGCTTCTACAACTCTGGAGACCAGTACTTC. Translated: CASSFYNSGDQYF. The chain employs TRBV7-9 and TRBJ2-5; D remains ambiguous. The V gene lost 3 bases and the J gene lost 10 bases, with 15 bases spanning the gap. CDR3 length: 13 amino acids. Germline values: CDR1 SEHNR, CDR2 FQNEAQ (reference sequence).

A remark on this clonotype: A clone one base away is much larger, so this may be a read error. The chain has TRBV5-1 and TRBJ2-5, with unresolved D. The V and J ends lost 5 bases and 11 bases respectively, with 19 bases between them. The CDR3 totals 13 residues. Germline V gene data show CDR1 as SGHRS and CDR2 as YFSETQ. CDR3 in DNA: TGCGCCAGCAGGAGGCAGGAATACAATGAGCAGTACTTC. This codes for CASRRQEYNEQYF.